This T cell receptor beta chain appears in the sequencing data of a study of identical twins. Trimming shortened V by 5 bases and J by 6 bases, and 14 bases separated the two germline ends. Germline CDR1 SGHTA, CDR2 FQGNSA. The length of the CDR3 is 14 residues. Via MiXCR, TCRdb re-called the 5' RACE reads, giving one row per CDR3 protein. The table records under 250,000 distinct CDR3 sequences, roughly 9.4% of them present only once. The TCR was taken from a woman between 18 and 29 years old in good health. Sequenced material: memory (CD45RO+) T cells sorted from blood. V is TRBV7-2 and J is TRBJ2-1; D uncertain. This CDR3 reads CASSQQLARNEQFF. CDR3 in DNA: TGTGCCAGCAGCCAACAACTTGCACGCAATGAGCAGTTCTTC. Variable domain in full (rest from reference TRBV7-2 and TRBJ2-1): GAGVSQSPSNKVTEKGKDVELRCDPISGHTALYWYRQSLGQGLEFLIYFQGNSAPDKSGLPSDRFSAERTGGSVSTLTIQRTQQEDSAVYLCASSQQLARNEQFFGPGTRLTVL.